The rows below give T cell receptor beta chains drawn from one sample of a study of T cells in pancreatic ductal adenocarcinoma. Clones were read by immunoSEQ multiplex PCR, and TCRdb kept only the in-frame ones, dropping some. In the table there are 5,600 or so clones, less than 75% of which are singletons. Input material: pancreatic tumor tissue. These receptors originate from a human donor with pancreatic ductal adenocarcinoma. CDR3s include the opening cysteine and the closing phenylalanine or tryptophan. A D gene is named only where the DNA matches it firmly. Clone sizes are given selectively: once, few, many, or a class where the clone is expanded.

J gene: TRBJ1-2
clone size: few
D gene: -
V gene: TRBV28
CDR3 protein: CASSSRQAYNYGYTF
CDR3 DNA: TGTGCCAGCAGTTCCCGACAGGCTTATAACTATGGCTACACCTTC

J gene: TRBJ2-1
clone size: -
D gene: TRBD1
V gene: TRBV30
CDR3 protein: CAWNRGNNEQFF
CDR3 DNA: TGTGCCTGGAACAGGGGTAACAATGAGCAGTTCTTC

J gene: TRBJ2-7
clone size: -
D gene: -
V gene: TRBV10-2
CDR3 protein: CASSESRHTYEQYF
CDR3 DNA: TGCGCCAGCAGTGAGTCGAGGCACACCTACGAGCAGTACTTC

J gene: TRBJ2-7
clone size: -
D gene: TRBD1
V gene: TRBV29-1
CDR3 protein: CGVGTGKYEQYF
CDR3 DNA: TGCGGCGTGGGGACAGGGAAATACGAGCAGTACTTC

J gene: TRBJ2-4
clone size: -
D gene: -
V gene: TRBV14
CDR3 protein: CASSQTGLWNIQYF
CDR3 DNA: TGTGCCAGCAGCCAAACAGGGTTATGGAACATTCAGTACTTC

J gene: TRBJ2-3
clone size: -
D gene: -
V gene: TRBV2
CDR3 protein: CASSAEGPPDTQYF
CDR3 DNA: TGTGCCAGCAGTGCAGAGGGCCCCCCAGATACGCAGTATTTT

J gene: TRBJ1-4
clone size: -
D gene: -
V gene: TRBV2
CDR3 protein: CASSESRGRLFF
CDR3 DNA: TGTGCCAGCAGCGAGAGCAGGGGTCGACTGTTTTTT

J gene: TRBJ2-7
clone size: -
D gene: TRBD2
V gene: TRBV30
CDR3 protein: CAWTHGGGGYEQYF
CDR3 DNA: TGTGCCTGGACCCATGGCGGGGGGGGCTACGAGCAGTACTTC

J gene: TRBJ1-5
clone size: -
D gene: -
V gene: TRBV5-1
CDR3 protein: CASSPREGNQPQHF
CDR3 DNA: TGCGCCAGCAGCCCGAGAGAGGGCAATCAGCCCCAGCATTTT

J gene: TRBJ1-2
clone size: -
D gene: -
V gene: TRBV30
CDR3 protein: CAWGVGTNYGYTF
CDR3 DNA: TGTGCCTGGGGCGTAGGGACAAACTATGGCTACACCTTC

J gene: TRBJ1-1
clone size: -
D gene: -
V gene: TRBV4-3
CDR3 protein: CASSLEMVRDTEAFF
CDR3 DNA: TGCGCCAGCAGCCTCGAGATGGTACGGGACACTGAAGCTTTCTTT

J gene: TRBJ2-3
clone size: -
D gene: TRBD1
V gene: TRBV7-6
CDR3 protein: CASSLLSWYQDRAPTDTQYF
CDR3 DNA: TGTGCCAGCAGCTTACTCTCCTGGTACCAGGACAGGGCCCCCACAGATACGCAGTATTTT

J gene: TRBJ2-3
clone size: -
D gene: -
V gene: TRBV18
CDR3 protein: CASSLTGETALVLTDTQYF
CDR3 DNA: TGTGCCAGCTCACTCACCGGTGAGACAGCGCTAGTTCTCACAGATACGCAGTATTTT

J gene: TRBJ1-1
clone size: -
D gene: TRBD1
V gene: TRBV7-2
CDR3 protein: CASSRIGKGATEAFF
CDR3 DNA: TGTGCCAGCAGCCGAATAGGGAAGGGGGCCACTGAAGCTTTCTTT

J gene: TRBJ2-1
clone size: -
D gene: -
V gene: TRBV6-1
CDR3 protein: CASREGLPVFF
CDR3 DNA: TGTGCCAGCAGAGAGGGACTCCCTGTATTCTTC

J gene: TRBJ1-4
clone size: -
D gene: -
V gene: TRBV14
CDR3 protein: CASSQGGSPNEKLFF
CDR3 DNA: TGTGCCAGCAGCCAAGGCGGGAGTCCCAATGAAAAACTGTTTTTT